One and the same sample provided the 22 T cell receptor beta chains below, sequenced in a study of cytomegalovirus exposure and HLA in healthy donors. Primers included in the PCR were 60 Vbeta and 13 Jbeta primers. Produced via immunoSEQ multiplex PCR; TCRdb's table is partial and in-frame only. The sample has around 120,000 clones; roughly 85% are singletons. Sequenced input: PBMCs. These receptor sequences come from a boy under 18 in good health and CMV-seronegative.

The chain combines TRBV27 with TRBJ2-1; 10 nucleotides line up with TRBD2. The trim removed 6 bases at V and 2 bases at J, leaving 10 bases unmatched. The CDR3 extends over 17 amino acids. CDR1 is MNHEY and CDR2 is SMNVEV in the germline V gene (reference sequence). CDR3 nucleotide sequence: TGTGCCAGCAGAGACAGTAGCGGGAGGCCCGCCTACAATGAGCAGTTCTTC. This gives the protein CASRDSSGRPAYNEQFF.

The chain couples TRBV27 to TRBJ2-5; 9 nucleotides align to TRBD2. The DNA end lines up better with TRBJ2-7; the J call may be wrong. The CDR3 runs to 15 residues. Germline lookup yields CDR1 MNHEY and CDR2 SMNVEV (reference sequence). This chain's CDR3 is CASSLSAGGIYEQYF. The CDR3, as DNA: TGTGCCAGCAGTTTATCGGCGGGGGGGATCTACGAGCAGTACTTC.

The chain recombines TRBV6-1 with TRBJ2-7; D may be TRBD2 (5 bases). CDR1 is MNHNS, CDR2 SASEGT, per germline. V was cut by 2 bases and J by 6 bases, with 14 bases left in between. CDR3 size: 14 residues. CDR3 sequence (DNA): TGTGCCAGCAGTGAATACCTCGGGGAACTCGAGCAGTACTTC. It encodes CASSEYLGELEQYF.

V is TRBV2 and J is TRBJ1-5; maybe TRBD1 (5 bases). V was trimmed by 3 bases and J by 4 bases, leaving 10 bases between them. Germline lookup yields CDR1 SNHLY and CDR2 FYNNEI. This CDR3 region has 14 residues. The CDR3 DNA reads as TGTGCCAGCAGTGACCTAACAGGAAATCAGCCCCAGCATTTT. Its translation: CASSDLTGNQPQHF.

CDR3 in amino acids: CASSPRGQGIGNTIYF. CDR3 in DNA: TGTGCCAGCTCACCAAGGGGACAGGGTATCGGAAACACCATATATTTT. The chain couples TRBV18 to TRBJ1-3; 9 bases are shared with TRBD1. This CDR3 is built from 16 residues. CDR1 is KGHSH, CDR2 LQKENI, per germline. V lost 2 bases to trimming and J lost 4 bases; unmatched junction nucleotides: 6.

CDR3 amino acids: CATKKGGRGNTQYF. The CDR3 nucleotides are TGTGCCACCAAGAAGGGAGGGCGAGGAAATACGCAGTATTTT. The chain has TRBV6-5 and TRBJ2-3; 7 bases line up with TRBD2. The CDR3 is 14 amino acids. With V trimmed by 10 bases and J by 7 bases, 14 bases remained unmatched. Germline V CDR1 and CDR2: MNHEY, SVGAGI.

V and J are TRBV4-3 and TRBJ1-1; D not certain. Germline V gene lookup returns CDR1 LGHNA and CDR2 YSLEER. V was trimmed by 1 base and J by 5 bases, leaving 8 bases between them. The CDR3 covers 13 residues. For the CDR3, the DNA is TGCGCCAGCAGCCAAGGACGGGTAACTGAAGCTTTCTTT. As protein: CASSQGRVTEAFF.

This chain uses TRBV10-1 with TRBJ2-5; possibly TRBD2 for D (6 bases). The assigned J gene may be wrong: the sequence end matches TRBJ2-7 better. Germline CDR1 and CDR2: WNHNN and SYGVQD (reference sequence). The CDR3 runs 14 residues. CDR3 protein: CASIGGASSYEQYF. The CDR3 DNA is TGCGCCAGCATTGGCGGGGCTAGCTCCTACGAGCAGTACTTC.

V and J are TRBV7-2 and TRBJ2-1; TRBD2 agrees at 11 bases. The ends lost 6 bases at V and 6 bases at J; junction bases unmatched: 10. The CDR3 is 16 amino acids. Germline values: CDR1 SGHTA, CDR2 FQGNSA. CDR3 DNA sequence: TGTGCCAGCAGGAGCGCAGGGACTAGCGGATCCAATGAGCAGTTCTTC. Translation: CASRSAGTSGSNEQFF.

The chain carries TRBV23-1 and TRBJ2-3, with D possibly matching TRBD1 (5 bases). TRBV23-1 is known as an ORF, though its function is uncertain. The germline V and J ends were trimmed by 0 bases and 1 base, with 20 bases remaining between them. CDR3 length: 19 amino acids. In DNA, the CDR3 is TGCGCCAGCAGTCAATCTCAGGGTCCGGTCGCACCCGGCACAGATACGCAGTATTTT. Translated: CASSQSQGPVAPGTDTQYF.

The chain has TRBV30 and TRBJ2-7; possible D gene TRBD2, 6 bases. V lost 0 bases, J lost 4 bases, and 13 bases lay in between. The CDR3 is 14 amino acids. CDR1 GTSNPN and CDR2 SVGIG come from the germline V gene (reference sequence). The CDR3 loop is CAWSVGAGNYEQYF. Here the CDR3 DNA reads TGTGCCTGGAGTGTTGGGGCGGGGAATTACGAGCAGTACTTC.

The gene calls are TRBV29-1 and TRBJ2-7; TRBD2 aligns across 7 bases. The CDR3 covers 12 residues. Germline loops: CDR1 SQVTM, CDR2 ANQGSEA. V was pared by 6 bases and J by 6 bases, with 8 bases of the junction left unmatched. The CDR3 is CSVHLGGVEQYF. DNA of the CDR3: TGCAGCGTCCACCTGGGGGGGGTCGAGCAGTACTTC.

This chain links TRBV5-4 with TRBJ2-5; 8 bases line up with TRBD1. Trimming removed 3 bases from V and 3 bases from J; junction bases left unmatched: 1. The CDR3 loop spans 13 amino acids. Germline V lookup: CDR1 SGHNT, CDR2 YYREEE (reference sequence). CDR3 DNA: TGTGCCAGCAGCTCGACAGGGGAAGAGACCCAGTACTTC. This translates into CASSSTGEETQYF.

The chain combines TRBV6-6 with TRBJ1-2, with 8 bases identical to TRBD1. In germline, CDR1 is MNHNY, CDR2 SVGAGI (reference sequence). V lost 3 bases and J lost 4; bases outside the gene matches: 7. CDR3 length equals 15 residues. CDR3 protein: CASSYSGQVVYGYTF. The CDR3 DNA is TGTGCCAGCAGTTATTCGGGACAGGTGGTCTATGGCTACACCTTC.

The chain recombines TRBV5-5 with TRBJ2-7, with TRBD2 matching over 8 bases. Germline V gives CDR1 SGHKS, CDR2 YYEKEE (reference sequence). Trimming took 1 base from V and 4 from J; bases not matched to a gene: 4. This CDR3 contains 14 residues. This chain's CDR3 is CASSLQGLGYEQYF. The CDR3 nucleotides are TGTGCCAGCAGCTTGCAGGGACTAGGATACGAGCAGTACTTC.

The genes are TRBV19 and TRBJ1-5, with TRBD1 as a possible D gene (6 bases). V was shortened by 3 bases and J by 2 bases, with 17 bases between the two germline ends. Germline CDR1 reads LNHDA; CDR2 reads SQIVND (reference sequence). This CDR3 spans 17 amino acids. CDR3 in DNA: TGTGCCAGTAGTATCGATACACAGGGCCTCGGCAATCAGCCCCAGCATTTT. Amino acids: CASSIDTQGLGNQPQHF.

V is TRBV7-2 and J is TRBJ1-5; possible D gene TRBD1, 6 bases. Germline V lookup: CDR1 SGHTA, CDR2 FQGNSA. With 7 bases removed from V and 7 bases from J, the gap between germline ends came to 20 bases. The length of the CDR3 is 15 residues. The CDR3 nucleotides are TGTGCCAGCACTCTTATCCATGGGGGCGGACAGCCCCAGCATTTT. Amino acids: CASTLIHGGGQPQHF.

The V call is TRBV4-2, the J call TRBJ1-1, with 7 bases aligning to TRBD1. Looked up from germline, CDR1 is LGHNA and CDR2 is YNFKEQ. The CDR3 has 16 residues. V lost 3 bases to trimming and J lost 1 base; unmatched junction nucleotides: 8. CDR3 DNA sequence: TGTGCCAGCAGCCAGGATACAGGGGAACAGAACACTGAAGCTTTCTTT. This codes for CASSQDTGEQNTEAFF.

A remark on this clone: The sample contains more than one DNA sequence encoding this CDR3. V gene TRBV6-5 combines with J gene TRBJ2-2; no definite D call. The length of the CDR3 is 13 residues. From germline, CDR1 is MNHEY and CDR2 SVGAGI. V was pared by 2 bases and J by 4 bases, with 5 bases between. The CDR3 region has the DNA TGTGCCAGCAGTTACAGAGCCACCGGGGAGCTGTTTTTT. Translating it yields CASSYRATGELFF.

The chain carries TRBV7-2 and TRBJ1-2; the D gene is possibly TRBD1 (5 bases). Trimming left V 10 bases short and J 7 bases short, with 16 bases between. The CDR3 has 12 residues. In germline, CDR1 is SGHTA, CDR2 FQGNSA. CDR3 bases: TGTGCCATCAAGACTGGGGGGTTTGGCTACACCTTC. It is translated as CAIKTGGFGYTF.

The table lists this clone with a few counts. The chain couples TRBV5-6 to TRBJ1-4, with TRBD1 as a possible D gene (6 bases). The CDR3 has 14 residues. Per germline, CDR1 SGHDT and CDR2 YYEEEE. With 1 base removed from V and 8 bases from J, the gap between germline ends came to 12 bases. The CDR3 spells CASSLFIQGEKLFF. CDR3 DNA sequence: TGTGCCAGCAGCTTGTTCATACAGGGCGAAAAACTGTTTTTT.

This rearrangement joins TRBV5-1 to TRBJ1-1; D is possibly TRBD1 (6 bases). The V end was cut by 1 base, the J end by 0 bases, with 16 bases between. Germline assignment: CDR1 SGHRS and CDR2 YFSETQ. The CDR3 consists of 17 residues. CDR3 region: CASSLSLSGVMNTEAFF. For the CDR3, the DNA is TGCGCCAGCAGCTTGAGTTTGTCAGGGGTTATGAACACTGAAGCTTTCTTT.